The 16 T cell receptor beta chains below all came from one sample that was sequenced in a study of blood T cell repertoires in COVID-19. Sequencing was performed with immunoSEQ multiplex PCR; in TCRdb, only in-frame clones are kept and a portion is missing. Of around 250,000 clones in the sample, roughly 79% are singletons; the top ten hold around 1.9%. Material for sequencing was peripheral blood. Receptor source: a woman older than 75 with acute or convalescent COVID-19.

This chain connects TRBV9 to TRBJ1-2; 10 nucleotides agree with TRBD1. V gave up 8 bases and J gave up 8 bases; unmatched junction bases: 6. Per the germline V gene, CDR1 is SGDLS and CDR2 is YYNGEE. This CDR3 is built from 12 residues. The CDR3 here is CASKDRGSGYTF. For the CDR3, the DNA is TGTGCCAGTAAGGACAGGGGGAGCGGCTACACCTTC. The variable domain in full, with the rest retrieved from reference TRBV9 and TRBJ1-2, is DSGVTQTPKHLITATGQRVTLRCSPRSGDLSVYWYQQSLDQGLQFLIQYYNGEERAKGNILERFSAQQFPDLHSELNLSSLELGDSALYFCASKDRGSGYTFGSGTRLTVV.

The V and J genes are TRBV7-2 and TRBJ1-3, with unresolved D. Trimming removed 1 base at V and 2 bases at J, with 9 bases between. This CDR3 spans 15 amino acids. Germline lookup yields CDR1 SGHTA and CDR2 FQGNSA. The CDR3 region is CASSLVYSTGNTIYF. In DNA form, the CDR3 reads TGTGCCAGCAGCTTAGTTTACAGCACTGGAAACACCATATATTTT.

The chain has TRBV28 and TRBJ2-5; TRBD2 is a possible D gene (5 bases). The CDR3 totals 15 residues. Per germline, CDR1 MDHEN and CDR2 SYDVKM. The V gene lost 6 bases and the J gene lost 3 bases, with 17 bases spanning the gap. CDR3 sequence reads: CASSRPPSGKETQYF. Written as DNA, the CDR3 is TGTGCCAGCAGCAGACCTCCGTCCGGGAAAGAGACCCAGTACTTC. The full variable domain, its missing parts supplied by reference TRBV28 and TRBJ2-5, is DVKVTQSSRYLVKRTGEKVFLECVQDMDHENMFWYRQDPGLGLRLIYFSYDVKMKEKGDIPEGYSVSREKKERFSLILESASTNQTSMYLCASSRPPSGKETQYFGPGTRLLVL.

The chain links TRBV6-6 to TRBJ1-2, with 7 bases identical to TRBD1. Germline-derived CDR1 and CDR2 are MNHNY and SVGAGI (reference sequence). This CDR3 spans 15 amino acids. V trimming: 2 bases; J trimming: 8 bases; junction bases outside the gene matches: 11. This chain's CDR3 is CASSYAGTGVGGYTF. The CDR3, as DNA: TGTGCCAGCAGTTACGCGGGTACAGGGGTCGGAGGCTACACCTTC.

This clone was picked up one time. This chain connects TRBV18 to TRBJ2-1; TRBD2 agrees at 8 bases. The germline V gene has CDR1 KGHSH and CDR2 LQKENI. This CDR3 comprises 13 residues. J lost 15 bases, V lost 4 bases, and 11 bases had no gene match. The CDR3 bases are TGTGCCAGCTCACAGGGCCTAAGCGGGAGCGGGTTCTTC. It translates to CASSQGLSGSGFF.

In its sample, this clone was seen a few times. The rearrangement joins TRBV19 to TRBJ2-2; TRBD1 is a possible D gene (5 bases). The V end was cut by 7 bases, the J end by 2 bases, with 11 bases between. This CDR3 has 14 amino acids. Germline values: CDR1 LNHDA, CDR2 SQIVND (reference sequence). For the CDR3, the DNA is TGTGCCAGTAACACAGGTCGAAACACCGGGGAGCTGTTTTTT. Protein product: CASNTGRNTGELFF.

The chain links TRBV7-8 to TRBJ1-1; TRBD1 aligns across 9 bases. The length of the CDR3 is 16 residues. The V gene's germline CDR1 is SGHVS and CDR2 FQNEAQ. The J segment lost 0 bases and the V segment lost 2 bases, leaving 4 bases of the junction unmatched. The CDR3 spells CASSLRDRDMNTEAFF. The CDR3 DNA sequence: TGTGCCAGCAGCTTAAGGGACAGGGATATGAACACTGAAGCTTTCTTT.

The chain joins TRBV4-1 to TRBJ1-2; tentative D call: TRBD1 (5 bases). The CDR3 totals 17 residues. Germline-derived CDR1 and CDR2 are MGHRA and YSYEKL. The V gene lost 5 bases and the J gene lost 0 bases, with 19 bases spanning the gap. The chain's CDR3 is CASSAHNRLPPNYGYTF. Here the CDR3 DNA reads TGCGCCAGCAGCGCCCATAACAGGTTACCACCTAACTATGGCTACACCTTC.

The V and J genes are TRBV2 and TRBJ2-5; D uncertain. Germline lookup yields CDR1 SNHLY and CDR2 FYNNEI. V shed 2 bases and J shed 3 bases, with 13 bases lying between them. The CDR3 covers 15 residues. This chain's CDR3 is CASSEQLSVKETQYF. CDR3 nucleotide sequence: TGTGCCAGCAGTGAACAACTTTCTGTGAAAGAGACCCAGTACTTC. Full variable domain (outside the CDR3, taken from reference TRBV2 and TRBJ2-5): EPEVTQTPSHQVTQMGQEVILRCVPISNHLYFYWYRQILGQKVEFLVSFYNNEISEKSEIFDDQFSVERPDGSNFTLKIRSTKLEDSAMYFCASSEQLSVKETQYFGPGTRLLVL.

This clone has a handful of counts. The J gene is TRBJ2-7, the V gene TRBV23-1; perhaps TRBD2 as D (6 bases). TRBV23-1 is an ORF for which the function is uncertain. The CDR3 is made up of 14 amino acids. V lost 3 bases and J 6 bases, leaving 15 bases between the germline ends. Here the CDR3 reads CASSQGGTSLEQYF. The CDR3 region has the DNA TGCGCCAGCAGTCAGGGGGGTACTAGTCTCGAGCAGTACTTC.

This clone appeared a single time. The chain joins TRBV4-3 to TRBJ1-5; D may be TRBD1 (5 bases). The V gene's germline CDR1 is LGHNA and CDR2 YSLEER. The V end was cut by 0 bases, the J end by 7 bases, with 13 bases between. The CDR3 totals 15 residues. The CDR3, as DNA: TGCGCCAGCAGCCAAGAGGGGAGGGGAGGCCAGCCCCAGCATTTT. Translation: CASSQEGRGGQPQHF.

V and J are TRBV3-1 (or the pseudogene TRBV3-2) and TRBJ1-1; D is uncertain. The length of the CDR3 is 15 residues. From germline, CDR1 is LGHDT and CDR2 YNNKEL (reference sequence). The ends were cut back, 0 bases at V and 5 bases at J, with 13 bases in the middle. CDR3 protein: CASSQERRARTEAFF. CDR3 sequence (DNA): TGTGCCAGCAGCCAAGAGCGGCGGGCGAGAACTGAAGCTTTCTTT.

The rearrangement links TRBV7-2 to TRBJ1-6; 9 positions agree with TRBD1. Looked up from germline, CDR1 is SGHTA and CDR2 is FQGNSA. Unmatched junction bases numbered 4, after V lost 3 bases and J lost 4 bases. This CDR3 spans 16 amino acids. This CDR3 reads CASSFTGTGYNSPLHF. CDR3 nucleotide sequence: TGTGCCAGCAGCTTCACCGGGACAGGGTATAATTCACCCCTCCACTTT.

The rearrangement links TRBV7-2 to TRBJ1-2, with 9 bases lining up with TRBD1. J gave up 8 bases and V 4 bases, and 8 bases lay outside the gene matches. The CDR3 extends over 14 amino acids. Germline CDR1 and CDR2: SGHTA and FQGNSA. The CDR3: CASSSPGQGLGYTF. In nucleotides, the CDR3 is TGTGCCAGCAGCTCGCCGGGACAGGGACTGGGCTACACCTTC.

CDR3 coding DNA: TGCGCCAGCAGCCAAGATTACACGACCCAGCAGGGAGGTGGCTACACCTTC. Translating gives CASSQDYTTQQGGGYTF. The gene calls are TRBV4-3 and TRBJ1-2; perhaps TRBD1 as D (5 bases). Trimming shortened V by 0 bases and J by 7 bases, and 21 bases separated the two germline ends. In germline, CDR1 is LGHNA, CDR2 YSLEER. The CDR3 has 17 residues.

This chain uses TRBV6-6 with TRBJ1-4, with a tentative D call TRBD1 (5 bases). Trimming shortened V by 7 bases and J by 8 bases, and 14 bases separated the two germline ends. CDR3 length: 13 residues. CDR1 MNHNY and CDR2 SVGAGI come from the germline V gene (reference sequence). The CDR3 bases are TGTGCCAGCATGGGGGGGTTATGGGAAAAACTGTTTTTT. Its translation: CASMGGLWEKLFF.